This T cell receptor (beta chain) was recovered during a study of T cells in Graves' hyperthyroidism and ophthalmopathy. Points from the study as a whole: Peripheral blood also featured most of the thyroid clonotypes expanded above 0.001.

There are 17 residues in the CDR3. The V end lost 6 bases, the J end lost 4 bases, and 22 bases lay between the germline ends. Amplification yielded TCR beta CDR3 regions, with RNA transcripts as the source. An initial round of RT-PCR targeting the TCR CDR3 relied on the HTBI primer set. A single record per CDR3 protein comes from TCRdb applying MiXCR to the multiplex PCR reads. This sample has around 250,000 distinct CDR3 sequences, with roughly 14% found just once. This clonotype showed up many times. Its antigen is not known. The chain is built from TRBV12-3 or TRBV12-4 and TRBJ2-4; D is perhaps TRBD1 or TRBD2 (6 bases each). Input material: blood. This sequence originates from a middle-aged woman with Graves' hyperthyroidism that later progressed to Graves' ophthalmopathy. The CDR3: CASSLGWGAGRKNIQYF. CDR3 sequence (DNA): TGTGCCAGCAGCTTGGGTTGGGGGGCAGGACGGAAAAACATTCAGTACTTC.